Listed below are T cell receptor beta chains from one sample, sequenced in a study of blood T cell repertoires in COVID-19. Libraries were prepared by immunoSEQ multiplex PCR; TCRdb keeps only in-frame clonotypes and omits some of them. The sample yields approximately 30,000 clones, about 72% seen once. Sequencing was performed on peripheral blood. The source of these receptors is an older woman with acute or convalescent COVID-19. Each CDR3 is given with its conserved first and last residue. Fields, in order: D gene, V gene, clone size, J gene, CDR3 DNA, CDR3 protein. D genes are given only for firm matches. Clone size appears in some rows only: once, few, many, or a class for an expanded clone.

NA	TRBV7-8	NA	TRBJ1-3	TGTGCCAGCAGCTTAGCGTCGAGCTCTGGAAACACCATATATTTT	CASSLASSSGNTIYF
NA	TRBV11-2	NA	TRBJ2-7	TGTGCCAGCAGGCCCAGATCCGGGACTCCCCGGCGAGAGCAGTACTTC	CASRPRSGTPRREQYF
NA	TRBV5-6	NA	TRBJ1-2	TGTGCCAGCAGCTTGTCCTCCTATGGCTACACCTTC	CASSLSSYGYTF
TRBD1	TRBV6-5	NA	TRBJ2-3	TGTGCCAGCAGACCCACAGGGGGCGCAGATACGCAGTATTTT	CASRPTGGADTQYF
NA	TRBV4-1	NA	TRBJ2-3	TGCGCCAGCAGCCAAGAGAAGACTAGCACAGATACGCAGTATTTT	CASSQEKTSTDTQYF
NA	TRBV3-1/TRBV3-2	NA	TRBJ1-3	TGTGCCAGCAGCACCCCCCCGTGGGAGGAAAACACCATATATTTT	CASSTPPWEENTIYF
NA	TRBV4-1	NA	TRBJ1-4	TGCGCCAGCAGCCTACTCAACAGGGCGGGCGAAAAACTGTTTTTT	CASSLLNRAGEKLFF
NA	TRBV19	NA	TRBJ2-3	TGTGCCAGTAGCGGGCGGGGAGGAACAGATACGCAGTATTTT	CASSGRGGTDTQYF
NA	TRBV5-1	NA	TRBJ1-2	TGCGCCAGCAGCTCCAGTCAGGCCCATGGCTACACCTTC	CASSSSQAHGYTF
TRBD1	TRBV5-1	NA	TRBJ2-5	TGCGCCAGCAGCTTGGGCCCAGGGGGCAAGGAGACCCAGTACTTC	CASSLGPGGKETQYF
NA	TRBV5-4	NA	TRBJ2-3	TGTGCCAGCAGCAGAGACAGACCCACAGATACGCAGTATTTT	CASSRDRPTDTQYF
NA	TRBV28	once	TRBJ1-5	TGTGCCAGCAGTTTACAGGGTCTTGGGAATCAGCCCCAGCATTTT	CASSLQGLGNQPQHF
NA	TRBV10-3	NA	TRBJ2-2	TGTGCCAGCCAGGACAGATCGAACACCGGGGAGCTGTTTTTT	CASQDRSNTGELFF
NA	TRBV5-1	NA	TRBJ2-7	TGCGCCAGCAGCTTGCAGGGATTCTCCTACGAGCAGTACTTC	CASSLQGFSYEQYF
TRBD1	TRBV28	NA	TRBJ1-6	TGTGCCAGCAGGGGGACAGGGCCTTTCGATTCACCCCTCCACTTT	CASRGTGPFDSPLHF
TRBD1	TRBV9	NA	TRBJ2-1	TGTGCCAGCAGCGAACGGGGACAGGGATTGGGCAATGAGCAGTTCTTC	CASSERGQGLGNEQFF
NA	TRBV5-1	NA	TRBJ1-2	TGCGCCAGCAGCTCGGGCAGGGTGTTGAACTATGGCTACACCTTC	CASSSGRVLNYGYTF
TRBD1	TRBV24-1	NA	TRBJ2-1	TGTGCCACCAGTCCGGGACAGGGAAGGGAAAAGTACAATGAGCAGTTCTTC	CATSPGQGREKYNEQFF
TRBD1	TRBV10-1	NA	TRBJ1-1	TGCGCCAGCAGCGAGGAACAGGGGGACACTGAAGCTTTCTTT	CASSEEQGDTEAFF
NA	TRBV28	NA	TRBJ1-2	TGTGCCAGCAGTTTCTCCCATGCGTGGGGCTACACCTTC	CASSFSHAWGYTF
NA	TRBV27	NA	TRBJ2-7	TGTGCCAGCAGCGAGTTTATAAGTGGTAAACAGTACTTC	CASSEFISGKQYF
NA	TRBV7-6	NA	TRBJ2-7	TGTGCCAGCAGCTTAGCGGAGACCTACGAGCAGTACTTC	CASSLAETYEQYF
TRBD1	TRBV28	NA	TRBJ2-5	TGTGCCAGCAGCCATTTGGGACAGGGGGAAGAGACCCAGTACTTC	CASSHLGQGEETQYF
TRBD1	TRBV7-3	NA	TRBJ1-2	TGTGCCAGCAGCCGAACAGGGGGCGCCGGCTACACCTTC	CASSRTGGAGYTF
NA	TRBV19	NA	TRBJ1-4	TGTGCCAGTAGTATCGGACAGCTTAATGAAAAACTGTTTTTT	CASSIGQLNEKLFF
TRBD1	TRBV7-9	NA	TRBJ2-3	TGTGCCAGCAGGCTAGACAGGGGGACAGATACGCAGTATTTT	CASRLDRGTDTQYF
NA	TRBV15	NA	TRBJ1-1	TGTGCCACCAGCAGGGGAGGAGGGCAGGGCGGGACTGAAGCTTTCTTT	CATSRGGGQGGTEAFF
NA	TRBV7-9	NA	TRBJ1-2	TGTGCCAGCCCGCAGGGTTCGCCCGCCGTCAAGACGTCTCCAGGCTACACCTTC	CASPQGSPAVKTSPGYTF
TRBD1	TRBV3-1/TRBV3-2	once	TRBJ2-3	TGTGCCAGCAGCCAACAGACAGGGTCAGATACGCAGTATTTT	CASSQQTGSDTQYF
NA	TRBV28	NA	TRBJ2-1	TGTGCCAGCAGTTTATATTCTGGGGGGGCCGGAAGCGAGCAGTTCTTC	CASSLYSGGAGSEQFF
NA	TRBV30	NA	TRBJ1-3	TGTGCCTGTCCCCGGGGGTTCGGAAACACCATATATTTT	CACPRGFGNTIYF
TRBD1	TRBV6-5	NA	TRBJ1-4	TGTGCCAGCAGCTTGGGACAGACTAATGAAAAACTGTTTTTT	CASSLGQTNEKLFF
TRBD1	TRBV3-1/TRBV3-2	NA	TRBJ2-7	TGTGCCAGCAGCCAACTAGGAGGAACAGGGGAATTGGGCTACGAGCAGTACTTC	CASSQLGGTGELGYEQYF
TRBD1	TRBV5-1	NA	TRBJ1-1	TGCGCCAGCAGCTTGGCCGGGACAGGGGGAGCTGGAGCTTTCTTT	CASSLAGTGGAGAFF
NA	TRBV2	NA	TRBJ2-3	TGTGCCAGCAATACGGTCCGCACAGATACGCAGTATTTT	CASNTVRTDTQYF
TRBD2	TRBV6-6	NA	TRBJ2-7	TGTGCCAGCAGTCCCTGGACTAGCGGGGGGGGGTTCTCGGGCGAGCAGTACTTC	CASSPWTSGGGFSGEQYF
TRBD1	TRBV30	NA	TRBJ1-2	TGTGCCTGGAGTCCCCGGGACAGGGGCTATGGCTACACCTTC	CAWSPRDRGYGYTF
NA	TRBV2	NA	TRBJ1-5	TGTGCCAGCAGCCCACGGTATAGCAATCAGCCCCAGCATTTT	CASSPRYSNQPQHF
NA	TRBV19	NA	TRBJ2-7	TGTGCCAGTAGTTTATCCGGGAACTCCTACGAGCAGTACTTC	CASSLSGNSYEQYF
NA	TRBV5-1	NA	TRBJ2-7	TGCGCCAGCAGCTTGGCCCCAGTCCCCAGCTCCTACGAGCAGTACTTC	CASSLAPVPSSYEQYF
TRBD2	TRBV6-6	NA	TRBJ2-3	TGTGCCAGCACCTTAGCGGGGGGAATCACAGATACGCAGTATTTT	CASTLAGGITDTQYF
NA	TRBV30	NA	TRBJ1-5	TGTGCCTGGAGTCCAGGGCAGGCCCGCAATCAGCCCCAGCATTTT	CAWSPGQARNQPQHF
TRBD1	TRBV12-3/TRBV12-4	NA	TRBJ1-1	TGTGCCATACACAGGGGCACTGAAGCTTTCTTT	CAIHRGTEAFF
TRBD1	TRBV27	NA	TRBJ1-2	TGTGCCAGCAGTACAACAGGGGAAAACTATGGCTACACCTTC	CASSTTGENYGYTF
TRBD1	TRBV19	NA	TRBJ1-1	TGTGCCAGTAATACTGGACAGGGGCAGAACACTGAAGCTTTCTTT	CASNTGQGQNTEAFF
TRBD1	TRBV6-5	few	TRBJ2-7	TGTGCCAGCAGTTCCGCCGGGACAGGGTACTACGAGCAGTACTTC	CASSSAGTGYYEQYF
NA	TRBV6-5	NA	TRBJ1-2	TGTGCCAGCATAGACTCGACTAACTATGGCTACACCTTC	CASIDSTNYGYTF
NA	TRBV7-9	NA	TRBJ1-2	TGTGCCAGCAGCTTAGTGGGTACGGGGTTGGTGGATGGCTACACCTTC	CASSLVGTGLVDGYTF
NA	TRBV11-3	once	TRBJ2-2	TGTGCCAGCAGCTCTAGGCAGGGTAACACCGGGGAGCTGTTTTTT	CASSSRQGNTGELFF
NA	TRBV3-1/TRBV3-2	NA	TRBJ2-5	TGTGCCAGCAGCCAACTTGCGGGGAAAGAGACCCAGTACTTC	CASSQLAGKETQYF
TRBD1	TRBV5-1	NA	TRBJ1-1	TGCGCCAGTAGAATGGGACAGCAGAACACTGAAGCTTTCTTT	CASRMGQQNTEAFF
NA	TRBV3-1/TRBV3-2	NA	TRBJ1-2	TGTGCCAGCAGCCAAGATCGGGCGGACTACTATGGCTACACCTTC	CASSQDRADYYGYTF
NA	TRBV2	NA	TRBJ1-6	TGTGCCAGCAGTGAACTCCGGGACACTAATTCACCCCTCCACTTT	CASSELRDTNSPLHF